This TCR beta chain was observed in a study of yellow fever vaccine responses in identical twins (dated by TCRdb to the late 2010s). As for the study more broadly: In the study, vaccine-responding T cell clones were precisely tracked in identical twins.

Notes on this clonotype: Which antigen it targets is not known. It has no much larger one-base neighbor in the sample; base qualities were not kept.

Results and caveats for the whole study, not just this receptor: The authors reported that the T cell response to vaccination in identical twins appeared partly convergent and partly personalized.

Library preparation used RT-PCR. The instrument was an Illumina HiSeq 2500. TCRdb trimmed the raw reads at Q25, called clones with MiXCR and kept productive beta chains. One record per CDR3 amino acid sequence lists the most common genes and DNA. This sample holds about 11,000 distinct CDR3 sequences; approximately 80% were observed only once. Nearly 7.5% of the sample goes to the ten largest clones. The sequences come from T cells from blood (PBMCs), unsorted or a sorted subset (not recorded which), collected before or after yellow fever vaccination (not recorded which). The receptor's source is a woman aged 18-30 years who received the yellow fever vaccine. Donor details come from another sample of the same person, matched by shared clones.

The encoded CDR3 is CASSLGASSYNEQFF. The base sequence is TGTGCCAGCAGCTTAGGAGCGAGCTCCTACAATGAGCAGTTCTTC. The rearrangement combines TRBV11-1 with TRBJ2-1; the D gene is unclear. From the cysteine up to the phenylalanine, the CDR3 has a length of 15 residues. Only the CDR3 DNA is retained, 45 bases long and in frame from the first base. V loses 1 base, J loses 0 bases, and the germline ends lie 7 bases apart. CDR1 and CDR2, per the germline V gene (reference sequence), are SGHAT and FQDESV.